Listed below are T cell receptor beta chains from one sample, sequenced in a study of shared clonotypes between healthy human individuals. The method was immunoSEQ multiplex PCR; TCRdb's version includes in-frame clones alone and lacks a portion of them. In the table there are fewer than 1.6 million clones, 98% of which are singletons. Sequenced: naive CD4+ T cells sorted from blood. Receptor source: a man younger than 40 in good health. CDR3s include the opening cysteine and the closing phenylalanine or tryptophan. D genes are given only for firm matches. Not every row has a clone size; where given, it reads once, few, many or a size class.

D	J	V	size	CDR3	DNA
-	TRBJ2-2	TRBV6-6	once	CASSEGRVGTGELFF	TGTGCCAGCAGTGAGGGCAGGGTCGGCACCGGGGAGCTGTTTTTT
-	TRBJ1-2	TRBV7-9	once	CASSLGLNGYTF	TGTGCCAGCAGCTTAGGGCTTAATGGCTACACCTTC
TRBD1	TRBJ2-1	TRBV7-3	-	CASGHGDRGYNEQFF	TGTGCCAGCGGCCATGGGGACAGGGGTTACAATGAGCAGTTCTTC
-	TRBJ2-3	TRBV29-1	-	CSVRQSSTDTQYF	TGCAGCGTTCGGCAGAGTAGCACAGATACGCAGTATTTT
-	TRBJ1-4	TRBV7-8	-	CASSSRDGLNEKLFF	TGTGCCAGCAGCAGCCGGGACGGCTTAAATGAAAAACTGTTTTTT
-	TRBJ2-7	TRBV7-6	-	CASSLSPYYEQYF	TGTGCCAGCAGCTTATCCCCGTACTACGAGCAGTACTTC
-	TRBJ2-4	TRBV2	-	CASSGGSIRLDIQYF	TGTGCCAGCAGTGGAGGCAGTATAAGGCTGGACATTCAGTACTTC
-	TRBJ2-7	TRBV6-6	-	CASSTTTGNEQYF	TGTGCCAGCAGCACTACCACAGGGAACGAGCAGTACTTC
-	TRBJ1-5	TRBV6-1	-	CASSEDLANQPQHF	TGTGCCAGCAGTGAGGACCTAGCTAATCAGCCCCAGCATTTT
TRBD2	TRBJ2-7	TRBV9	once	CASSVAGTSAYEQYF	TGTGCCAGCAGCGTGGCCGGGACTAGCGCCTACGAGCAGTACTTC
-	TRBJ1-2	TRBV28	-	CASSPPRLDGYTF	TGTGCCAGCAGCCCACCCCGACTGGATGGCTACACCTTC
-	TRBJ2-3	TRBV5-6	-	CASSLRGQLTDTQYF	TGTGCCAGCAGCTTACGGGGCCAACTGACAGATACGCAGTATTTT
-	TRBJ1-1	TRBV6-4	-	CASSDSGPTEAFF	TGTGCCAGCAGTGACTCGGGACCCACTGAAGCTTTCTTT
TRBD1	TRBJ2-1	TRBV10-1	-	CASSKGTGRDNEQFF	TGCGCCAGCTCTAAAGGGACAGGGAGGGACAATGAGCAGTTCTTC
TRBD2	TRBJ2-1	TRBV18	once	CASSPFGLAGDRDEQFF	TGTGCCAGCTCACCATTTGGGCTAGCGGGAGATCGCGATGAGCAGTTCTTC
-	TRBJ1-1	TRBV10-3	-	CAITKEGLPAEAFF	TGTGCCATCACCAAGGAGGGTCTACCCGCAGAAGCTTTCTTT
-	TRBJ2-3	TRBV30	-	CAWSGSGGHTDTQYF	TGTGCCTGGAGCGGATCAGGGGGGCACACAGATACGCAGTATTTT
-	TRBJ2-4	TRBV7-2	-	CASSLVPSQNIQYF	TGTGCCAGCAGCTTAGTTCCTAGCCAAAACATTCAGTACTTC
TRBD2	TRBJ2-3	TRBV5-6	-	CASSKLAGVNTDTQYF	TGTGCCAGCAGCAAACTAGCGGGAGTGAACACAGATACGCAGTATTTT
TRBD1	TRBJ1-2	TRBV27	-	CASSLRFRGRVSYGYTF	TGTGCCAGCAGTTTAAGGTTCAGGGGGCGCGTCTCCTATGGCTACACCTTC
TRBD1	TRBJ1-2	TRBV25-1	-	CASRGGGLPGGVYGYTF	TGTGCCAGCCGTGGGGGTGGCCTCCCAGGGGGCGTCTATGGCTACACCTTC
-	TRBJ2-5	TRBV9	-	CASSVEGALGETQYF	TGTGCCAGCAGCGTAGAAGGGGCACTAGGAGAGACCCAGTACTTC
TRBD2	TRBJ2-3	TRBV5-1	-	CASSLGGGRTDTQYF	TGCGCCAGCAGCTTGGGCGGGGGGCGGACAGATACGCAGTATTTT
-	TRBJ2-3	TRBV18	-	CASSPIGNTQYF	TGTGCCAGCTCGCCCATTGGGAATACGCAGTATTTT
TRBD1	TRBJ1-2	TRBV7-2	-	CASSWDRSDFYGYTF	TGTGCCAGCAGTTGGGACAGATCGGACTTTTATGGCTACACCTTC
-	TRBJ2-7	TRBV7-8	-	CASSYGPANGRRSEQYF	TGTGCCAGCAGCTACGGCCCGGCGAACGGGAGAAGATCCGAGCAGTACTTC
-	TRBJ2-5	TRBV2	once	CASKGGGETQYF	TGTGCCAGCAAGGGGGGAGGAGAGACCCAGTACTTC
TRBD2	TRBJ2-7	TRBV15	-	CATSRAGGTRYEQYF	TGTGCCACCAGTCGAGCGGGAGGAACCCGCTACGAGCAGTACTTC